What follows are 22 T cell receptor beta chains derived from one specimen sequenced in a study of T cells after yellow fever vaccination. MiXCR, run by TCRdb on the 5' RACE reads, gives a single entry per CDR3 protein. The top ten hold 2.5% to 4% of the sample, which has about 320,000 distinct CDR3 sequences, around 11% seen once. The sample here was CD4+ T cells sorted from PBMCs, taken 45 days after the yellow fever booster vaccination. These TCRs come from a man younger than 35 who received the YFV17D yellow fever vaccine.

The chain couples TRBV7-6 to TRBJ1-3; perhaps TRBD1 as D (6 bases). Germline CDR1 is SGHVS and CDR2 is FNYEAQ. V was cut by 4 bases and J by 0 bases, with 10 bases left in between. The CDR3 covers 15 residues. CDR3 in DNA: TGTGCCAGCAGCTCACAGGGTTACTCTGGAAACACCATATATTTT. Translated: CASSSQGYSGNTIYF.

In its sample, this clonotype was seen a few times. The chain is built from TRBV5-1 and TRBJ2-5, with 7 bases lining up with TRBD2. J lost 0 bases, V lost 4 bases, and 6 bases had no gene match. Germline V lookup: CDR1 SGHRS, CDR2 YFSETQ. The CDR3 sequence is 15 residues long. The CDR3 region has the DNA TGCGCCAGCAGCGGGGAGGGCTACCACCAAGAGACCCAGTACTTC. It specifies CASSGEGYHQETQYF.

This clonotype was counted only a few times. This chain links TRBV6-5 with TRBJ1-2; D is ambiguous. Germline V gives CDR1 MNHEY, CDR2 SVGAGI. The CDR3 runs to 11 residues. Trimming took 1 base from V and 7 from J, leaving 4 bases between them. The CDR3 reads CASSYLGGYTF. The CDR3 DNA reads TGTGCCAGCAGTTACTTGGGTGGCTACACCTTC.

This clonotype was seen many times. The V call is TRBV10-3, the J call TRBJ1-2; possibly TRBD1 for D (6 bases). The germline V gene encodes CDR1 ENHRY and CDR2 SYGVKD. V was trimmed by 6 bases and J by 4 bases, leaving 15 bases between them. The CDR3 is made up of 14 amino acids. The chain's CDR3 is CAIRNREHGYGYTF. In DNA, the CDR3 is TGTGCCATCAGAAACAGGGAGCACGGCTATGGCTACACCTTC.

The table lists this clonotype with many counts. V is TRBV10-3 and J is TRBJ1-1; TRBD1 aligns across 7 bases. The CDR3 runs 12 residues. The junction had 2 bases not matched to a gene; V was cut back by 2 bases and J by 8 bases. The germline gives CDR1 ENHRY, CDR2 SYGVKD. The CDR3 DNA is TGTGCCATCAGTGAGACACAGGGGGAAGCTTTCTTT. This gives the protein CAISETQGEAFF.

The rearrangement uses TRBV7-7 and TRBJ2-5; TRBD1 aligns across 10 bases. The V gene's germline CDR1 is SSHAT and CDR2 FNYEAQ (reference sequence). CDR3 size: 17 residues. Germline trimming cut 1 base from V and 6 bases from J; bases unmatched to any gene: 11. CDR3 residues: CASSLDTLDRGRQTQYF. The CDR3, as DNA: TGTGCCAGCAGCTTAGATACCCTGGACAGGGGGAGGCAGACCCAGTACTTC.

The genes are TRBV4-3 and TRBJ2-5; D remains ambiguous. The CDR3 contains 15 residues. CDR1 is LGHNA, CDR2 YSLEER, per germline. V was cut by 1 base and J by 1 base, with 10 bases left in between. In DNA, the CDR3 is TGCGCCAGCAGCCAAGCGAGGCGGCTCCAAGAGACCCAGTACTTC. Amino acid sequence: CASSQARRLQETQYF.

This clonotype was counted only a few times. This chain joins TRBV4-3 and TRBJ2-1, with 9 nucleotides matching TRBD1. Germline V gene data show CDR1 as LGHNA and CDR2 as YSLEER. V gave up 0 bases and J gave up 1 base; unmatched junction bases: 1. This CDR3 contains 16 residues. CDR3 sequence: CASSQEQGASYNEQFF. The DNA of the CDR3 is TGCGCCAGCAGCCAAGAACAGGGGGCATCCTACAATGAGCAGTTCTTC.

This clonotype was counted only a few times. The chain uses TRBV18 and TRBJ2-5, with D tentatively TRBD2 (5 bases). V shed 6 bases and J shed 7 bases, with 15 bases lying between them. Germline V gene sequence: CDR1 KGHSH, CDR2 LQKENI. This CDR3 contains 13 residues. CDR3 sequence reads: CASSPGSAVTQYF. CDR3 in DNA: TGTGCCAGCTCTCCGGGGTCGGCGGTGACCCAGTACTTC.

The chain has TRBV4-3 and TRBJ1-2; D is perhaps TRBD1 (5 bases). Trimming left V 0 bases short and J 8 bases short, with 22 bases between. The CDR3 loop spans 17 amino acids. Germline V CDR1 and CDR2: LGHNA, YSLEER. The CDR3 DNA reads TGCGCCAGCAGCCAAGATGTTAAGCGGACGGGACGGGTCGGCTACACCTTC. This sequence encodes CASSQDVKRTGRVGYTF.

This clonotype appeared a few times. The V gene is TRBV20-1, the J gene TRBJ2-5; 16 bases agree with TRBD2. J was trimmed by 7 bases and V by 7 bases; bases with no gene match: 6. The CDR3 loop spans 14 amino acids. CDR1 is DFQATT, CDR2 SNEGSKA, per germline (reference sequence). CDR3: CSGGTSGGVATQYF. In DNA, the CDR3 is TGCAGTGGCGGGACTAGCGGGGGGGTAGCGACCCAGTACTTC.

The chain uses TRBV5-4 and TRBJ2-1, with TRBD2 as a possible D gene (7 bases). The length of the CDR3 is 14 residues. The germline V gene encodes CDR1 SGHNT and CDR2 YYREEE (reference sequence). The V end was cut by 6 bases, the J end by 9 bases, with 19 bases between. This chain's CDR3 is CASTPAGGRSEQFF. CDR3 DNA sequence: TGTGCCAGCACCCCCGCCGGGGGGCGGAGTGAGCAGTTCTTC.

This clonotype was seen more than once but under ten times. The rearrangement uses TRBV19 and TRBJ1-1; D unclear. Germline V lookup: CDR1 LNHDA, CDR2 SQIVND (reference sequence). The CDR3 is made up of 13 amino acids. V was trimmed by 5 bases and J by 5 bases, leaving 12 bases between them. The CDR3 here is CASSLPPGTEAFF. The CDR3 nucleotides are TGTGCCAGTAGTCTCCCCCCGGGGACTGAAGCTTTCTTT.

In this sample, this clonotype turned up a few times. The chain has TRBV20-1 and TRBJ2-7, with D tentatively TRBD1 (6 bases). The V gene's germline CDR1 is DFQATT and CDR2 SNEGSKA (reference sequence). The CDR3 length is 14 residues. The germline V and J ends were trimmed by 4 bases and 5 bases, with 18 bases remaining between them. CDR3 DNA sequence: TGCAGTGCTACAACAGGGAACCCGGTAAACGAGCAGTACTTC. Protein: CSATTGNPVNEQYF.

CDR3 sequence reads: CASSGSGGALADTQYF. The CDR3 DNA follows: TGTGCCAGCAGTGGGAGCGGGGGGGCCCTGGCAGATACGCAGTATTTT. The V call is TRBV2, the J call TRBJ2-3; 10 nucleotides line up with TRBD2. Germline trimming cut 4 bases from V and 4 bases from J; bases unmatched to any gene: 8. In germline, CDR1 is SNHLY, CDR2 FYNNEI. CDR3 length: 16 amino acids.

This clonotype occurred many times. The V call is TRBV5-4, the J call TRBJ2-3, with 11 nucleotides matching TRBD2. Germline V lookup: CDR1 SGHNT, CDR2 YYREEE (reference sequence). The CDR3 runs to 16 residues. Trimming cost V 5 bases and J 4 bases; bases outside gene matches: 9. The CDR3 region is CASSSSGTSGSDTQYF. DNA for the CDR3: TGTGCCAGCAGTAGTTCCGGGACTAGCGGCTCAGATACGCAGTATTTT.

The rearrangement links TRBV18 to TRBJ1-1, with D perhaps matching TRBD1 (5 bases). Germline assignment: CDR1 KGHSH and CDR2 LQKENI. V was trimmed by 2 bases and J by 0 bases, leaving 13 bases between them. The CDR3 sequence is 16 residues long. CDR3 nucleotides: TGTGCCAGCTCACCAAGACTGGGGGGATTGAACACTGAAGCTTTCTTT. This encodes CASSPRLGGLNTEAFF.

The J gene is TRBJ1-5, the V gene TRBV7-2; perhaps TRBD1 as D (6 bases). Germline V gene lookup returns CDR1 SGHTA and CDR2 FQGNSA. The CDR3 length is 16 residues. The V end lost 5 bases, the J end lost 0 bases, and 14 bases lay between the germline ends. In DNA, the CDR3 is TGTGCCAGCAGCCGAGACGGGGGCCTTAGCAATCAGCCCCAGCATTTT. Protein product: CASSRDGGLSNQPQHF.

This clonotype was detected only a few times. This rearrangement joins TRBV2 to TRBJ2-5; TRBD2 matches at 11 bases. The germline CDR1 and CDR2 sequences are SNHLY and FYNNEI. V gave up 5 bases and J gave up 9 bases; unmatched junction bases: 14. The CDR3 spans 16 residues. This CDR3 is CASSLQWVAGGPAQYF. CDR3 in DNA: TGTGCCAGCAGTCTCCAGTGGGTAGCGGGGGGGCCGGCCCAGTACTTC.

V gene TRBV7-3 combines with J gene TRBJ2-1; 9 nucleotides align to TRBD2. V trimming: 1 base; J trimming: 6 bases; junction bases outside the gene matches: 16. There are 19 residues in the CDR3. From germline, CDR1 is SGHTA and CDR2 FQGTGA. CDR3 residues: CASSLSWAGWRGGRNEQFF. The CDR3 nucleotides read TGTGCCAGCAGCTTAAGTTGGGCCGGCTGGCGGGGGGGCCGCAATGAGCAGTTCTTC.

The chain has TRBV4-3 and TRBJ2-7, with no clear D. The V gene's germline CDR1 is LGHNA and CDR2 YSLEER. The CDR3 spans 12 residues. The V and J ends lost 0 bases and 5 bases respectively, with 5 bases between them. The CDR3 loop reads CASSQDFDEQYF. The CDR3 DNA reads as TGCGCCAGCAGCCAAGATTTCGACGAGCAGTACTTC.

A few counts support this clonotype. The V call is TRBV6-1, the J call TRBJ2-4, with 8 nucleotides matching TRBD1. The CDR3 totals 12 residues. Trimming cost V 6 bases and J 15 bases; bases outside gene matches: 10. Per germline, CDR1 MNHNS and CDR2 SASEGT. CDR3 residues: CASRQNPGQVYF. For the CDR3, the DNA is TGTGCCAGCAGACAAAATCCGGGACAGGTGTACTTC.